This TCR beta chain originates from a study of OX40 agonist ivuxolimab in advanced cancers. Germline CDR1 reads SGHDT; CDR2 reads YYEEEE. Trimming removed 4 bases from V and 1 base from J, with 15 bases in between. The length of the CDR3 is 15 residues. This clone occurred once. The data were produced by immunoSEQ multiplex PCR, yet TCRdb's version contains in-frame clones alone and is incomplete. The table has approximately 77,000 clones, around 90% seen once. The V and J genes are TRBV5-6 and TRBJ2-7, with D perhaps matching TRBD1 or TRBD2 (5 bases each). The TCR was taken from an adult with an advanced solid tumor such as melanoma, head and neck, liver or kidney cancer. The sequencing here drew on CD4+ or CD8+ T cells sorted from blood, taken in a trial of the OX40 agonist ivuxolimab. In DNA, the CDR3 is TGTGCCAGCAGCCCGGTAGGGGAGCGGTCCTACGAGCAGTACTTC. It translates to CASSPVGERSYEQYF.